Listed below are T cell receptor beta chains from one sample, sequenced in a study of human CD8 memory T cell subsets. TCRdb reprocessed the 5' RACE reads and keeps a single row for each CDR3 protein, giving no DNA. The sample includes about 5,100 distinct CDR3 sequences. Sample: CD8+ T cells from PBMCs. These receptors were collected from a human donor in good health. Both conserved end residues are part of each CDR3. Only some rows state a clone size, as once, few, many or a class for expanded clones.

v_call	clone_size	j_call	cdr3_aa
TRBV15	NA	TRBJ1-1	CATSTDRRGYTTFF
TRBV4-1	NA	TRBJ2-5	CASSQDRVTTGQGKETQYF
TRBV28	NA	TRBJ2-5	CASSFEEETQYF
TRBV9	NA	TRBJ2-3	CASSVEGQGPDTQYF
TRBV27	NA	TRBJ2-7	CASRSGNEQYF
TRBV2	NA	TRBJ2-1	CASSESGTPTNEQFF
TRBV20-1	NA	TRBJ2-3	CSARPPGLASTDTQYF
TRBV7-9	NA	TRBJ2-3	CASSLRALEVGTDTQYF
TRBV7-9	NA	TRBJ2-5	CASSFPTTSGSQETQYF
TRBV5-1	NA	TRBJ1-1	CASKEGSEAFF
TRBV12-3/TRBV12-4	NA	TRBJ2-1	CANSGRLEQFF
TRBV7-9	NA	TRBJ2-6	CASSLTVEANVLTF
TRBV28	medium-sized	TRBJ2-7	CASSSTATTLYYEQYF
TRBV5-6	NA	TRBJ2-1	CASSTDTHNEQFF
TRBV27	NA	TRBJ2-6	CASRDIDSSGANVLTF
TRBV11-2	NA	TRBJ2-1	CASSLDWGEYNEQFF
TRBV19	NA	TRBJ2-7	CASSIDSGVAAYEQYF
TRBV27	NA	TRBJ2-2	CASSLLDRGTGTGELFF
TRBV7-8	NA	TRBJ2-2	CALRGDDTGELFF
TRBV4-1	medium-sized	TRBJ2-7	CASSQYREQYF
TRBV7-9	NA	TRBJ2-1	CASSPKDRYNEQFF
TRBV9	NA	TRBJ2-5	CASSHGTPQETQYF
TRBV13	NA	TRBJ1-1	CASSSRDGDTEAFF
TRBV28	medium-sized	TRBJ2-1	CASSSLAGDEQFF
TRBV5-4	NA	TRBJ1-2	CASTKGAYGYTF
TRBV11-2	NA	TRBJ2-3	CASSLNLASTDTQYF
TRBV12-3/TRBV12-4	NA	TRBJ1-5	CASRPATGTPQHF
TRBV9	medium-sized	TRBJ2-3	CASSVDDTDTQYF
TRBV6-1	NA	TRBJ1-4	CASSPTSGRQKLFF
TRBV6-7	NA	TRBJ2-1	CASSYRDSNEQFF
TRBV28	NA	TRBJ2-7	CASSASRDSSYEQYF
TRBV4-1	medium-sized	TRBJ1-5	CASSPRDRGDNQPQHF
TRBV18	medium-sized	TRBJ2-1	CASSPIPRGASYNEQFF
TRBV20-1	NA	TRBJ2-7	CSAEIRGDNYEQYF
TRBV3-1	NA	TRBJ2-5	CASSSGTGVGETQYF
TRBV29-1	NA	TRBJ2-5	CSVEDRRGREHPYF
TRBV4-2	NA	TRBJ2-7	CASSQVGAEADEQYF
TRBV7-9	NA	TRBJ2-2	CASSPGLAGGNTGELFF
TRBV29-1	NA	TRBJ2-1	CSVRAGGAYNEQFF
TRBV15	NA	TRBJ2-1	CATSRGRQAVGNEQFF
TRBV6-2/TRBV6-3	NA	TRBJ1-5	CASSYTGFGNQPQHF
TRBV19	NA	TRBJ2-2	CASSPLTGRIGELFF